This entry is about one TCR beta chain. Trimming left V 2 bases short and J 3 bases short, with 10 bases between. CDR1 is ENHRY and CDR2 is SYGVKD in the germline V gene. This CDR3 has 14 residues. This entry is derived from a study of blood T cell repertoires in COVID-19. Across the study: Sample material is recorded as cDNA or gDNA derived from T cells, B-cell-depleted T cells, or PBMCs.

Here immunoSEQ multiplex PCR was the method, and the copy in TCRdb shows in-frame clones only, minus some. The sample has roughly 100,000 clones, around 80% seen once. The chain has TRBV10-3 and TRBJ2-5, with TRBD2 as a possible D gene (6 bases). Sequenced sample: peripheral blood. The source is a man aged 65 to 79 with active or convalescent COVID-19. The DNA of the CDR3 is TGTGCCATCAGTGAGGGTCCGGGGGAAGAGACCCAGTACTTC. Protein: CAISEGPGEETQYF.